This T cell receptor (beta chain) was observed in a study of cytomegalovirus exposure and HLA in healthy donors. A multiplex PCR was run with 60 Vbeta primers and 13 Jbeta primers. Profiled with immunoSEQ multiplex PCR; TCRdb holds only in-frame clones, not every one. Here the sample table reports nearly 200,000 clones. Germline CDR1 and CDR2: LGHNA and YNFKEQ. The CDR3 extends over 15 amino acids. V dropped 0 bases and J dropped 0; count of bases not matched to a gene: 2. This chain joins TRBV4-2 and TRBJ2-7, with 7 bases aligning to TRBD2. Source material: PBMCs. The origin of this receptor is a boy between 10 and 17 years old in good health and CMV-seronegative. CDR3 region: CASSQETGGSYEQYF. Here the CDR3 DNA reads TGTGCCAGCAGCCAAGAGACGGGGGGCTCCTACGAGCAGTACTTC.